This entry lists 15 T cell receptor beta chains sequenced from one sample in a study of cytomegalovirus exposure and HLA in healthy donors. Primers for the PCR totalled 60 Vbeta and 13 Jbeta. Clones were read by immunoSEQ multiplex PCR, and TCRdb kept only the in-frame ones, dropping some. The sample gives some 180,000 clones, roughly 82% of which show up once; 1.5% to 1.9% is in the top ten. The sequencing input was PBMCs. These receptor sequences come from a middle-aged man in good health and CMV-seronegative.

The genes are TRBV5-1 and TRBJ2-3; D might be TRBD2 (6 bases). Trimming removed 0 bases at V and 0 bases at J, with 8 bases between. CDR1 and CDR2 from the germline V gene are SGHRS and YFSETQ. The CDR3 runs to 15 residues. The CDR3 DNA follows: TGCGCCAGCAGCTTGGGTAGCGGTAGCACAGATACGCAGTATTTT. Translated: CASSLGSGSTDTQYF.

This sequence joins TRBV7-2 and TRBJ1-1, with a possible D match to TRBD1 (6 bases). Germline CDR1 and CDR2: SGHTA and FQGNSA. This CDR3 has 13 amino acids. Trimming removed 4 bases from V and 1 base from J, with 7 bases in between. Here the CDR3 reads CASSSTGNTEAFF. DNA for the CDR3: TGTGCCAGCAGCTCGACAGGGAACACTGAAGCTTTCTTT.

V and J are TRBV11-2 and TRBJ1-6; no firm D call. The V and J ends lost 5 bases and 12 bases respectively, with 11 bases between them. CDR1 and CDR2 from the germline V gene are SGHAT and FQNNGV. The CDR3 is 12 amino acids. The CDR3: CASSLTVGPLHF. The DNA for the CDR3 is TGTGCCAGCAGCCTCACGGTTGGACCCCTCCACTTT.

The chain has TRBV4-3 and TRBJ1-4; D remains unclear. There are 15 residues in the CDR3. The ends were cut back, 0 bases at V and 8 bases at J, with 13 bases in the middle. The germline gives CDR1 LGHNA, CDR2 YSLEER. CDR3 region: CASSQEGSGGEKLFF. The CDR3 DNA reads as TGCGCCAGCAGCCAAGAGGGTTCAGGAGGGGAAAAACTGTTTTTT.

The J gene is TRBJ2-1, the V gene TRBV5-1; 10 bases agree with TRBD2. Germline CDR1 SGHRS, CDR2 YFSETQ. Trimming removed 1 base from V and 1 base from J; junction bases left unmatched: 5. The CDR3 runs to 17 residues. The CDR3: CASSLSSGSVSYNEQFF. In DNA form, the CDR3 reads TGCGCCAGCAGCTTGTCTAGCGGGAGTGTGTCCTACAATGAGCAGTTCTTC.

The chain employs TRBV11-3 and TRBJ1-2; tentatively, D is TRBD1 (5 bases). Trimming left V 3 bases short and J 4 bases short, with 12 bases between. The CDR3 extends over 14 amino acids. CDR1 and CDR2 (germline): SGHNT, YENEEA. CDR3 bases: TGTGCCAGCAGCTTCGGGGGGGGGTTCTATGGCTACACCTTC. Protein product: CASSFGGGFYGYTF.

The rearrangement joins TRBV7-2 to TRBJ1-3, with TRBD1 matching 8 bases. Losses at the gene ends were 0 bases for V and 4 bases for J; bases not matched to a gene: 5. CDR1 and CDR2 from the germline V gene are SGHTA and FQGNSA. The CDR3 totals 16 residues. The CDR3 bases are TGTGCCAGCAGCTTAGCGCAGGGGGCCACCGGAAACACCATATATTTT. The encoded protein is CASSLAQGATGNTIYF.

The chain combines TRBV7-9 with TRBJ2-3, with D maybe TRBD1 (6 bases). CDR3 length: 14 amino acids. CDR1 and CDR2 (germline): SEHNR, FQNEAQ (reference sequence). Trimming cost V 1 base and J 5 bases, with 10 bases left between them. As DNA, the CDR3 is TGTGCCAGCAGCTTAGTTAGGGGGATAGATACGCAGTATTTT. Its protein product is CASSLVRGIDTQYF.

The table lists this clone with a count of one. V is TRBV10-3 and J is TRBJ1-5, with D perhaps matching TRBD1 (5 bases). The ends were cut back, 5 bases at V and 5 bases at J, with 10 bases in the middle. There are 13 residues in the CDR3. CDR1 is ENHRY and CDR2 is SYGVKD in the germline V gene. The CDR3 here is CAISIDSDQPQHF. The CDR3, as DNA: TGTGCCATCAGTATAGACAGCGATCAGCCCCAGCATTTT.

The CDR3 reads CASSRSGEDIQYF. The CDR3 bases are TGCGCCAGCAGCCGCAGCGGGGAGGACATTCAGTACTTC. This sequence joins TRBV4-3 and TRBJ2-4, with 7 bases that match TRBD2. CDR3 length: 13 residues. Trimming took 4 bases from V and 8 from J; bases not matched to a gene: 5. Germline V gene data show CDR1 as LGHNA and CDR2 as YSLEER.

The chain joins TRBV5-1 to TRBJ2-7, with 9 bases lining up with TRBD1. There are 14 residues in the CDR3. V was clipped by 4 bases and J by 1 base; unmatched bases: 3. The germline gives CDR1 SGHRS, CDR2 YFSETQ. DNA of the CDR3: TGCGCCAGCAGCGACAGGGGGGATTCCTACGAGCAGTACTTC. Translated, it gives CASSDRGDSYEQYF.

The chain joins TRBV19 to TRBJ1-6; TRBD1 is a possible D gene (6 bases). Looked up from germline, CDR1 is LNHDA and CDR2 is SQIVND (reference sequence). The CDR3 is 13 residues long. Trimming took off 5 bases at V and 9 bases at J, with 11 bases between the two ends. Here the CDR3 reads CASSSGVGSPLHF. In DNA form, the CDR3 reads TGTGCCAGTAGTTCAGGGGTGGGTTCACCCCTCCACTTT.

In nucleotides, the CDR3 is TGTGCCAGCAGCCTCAACCCGGGACTTCTCTACGAGCAGTACTTC. As protein: CASSLNPGLLYEQYF. The chain couples TRBV7-2 to TRBJ2-7; maybe TRBD2 (6 bases). Germline V CDR1 and CDR2: SGHTA, FQGNSA. Deletions cut 5 bases from V and 3 bases from J, with 17 bases between. The CDR3 sequence is 15 residues long.

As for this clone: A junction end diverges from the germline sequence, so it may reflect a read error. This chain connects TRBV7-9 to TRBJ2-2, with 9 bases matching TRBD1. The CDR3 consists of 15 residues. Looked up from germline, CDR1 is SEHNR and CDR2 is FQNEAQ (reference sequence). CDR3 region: CSSSFGTGSTGELFF. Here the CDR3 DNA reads TGTTCCAGCAGCTTTGGGACAGGGTCCACCGGGGAGCTGTTTTTT. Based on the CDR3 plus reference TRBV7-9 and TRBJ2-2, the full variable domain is DTGVSQNPRHKITKRGQNVTFRCDPISEHNRLYWYRQTLGQGPEFLTYFQNEAQLEKSRLLSDRFSAERPKGSFSTLEIQRTEQGDSAMYLCSSSFGTGSTGELFFGEGSRLTVL.

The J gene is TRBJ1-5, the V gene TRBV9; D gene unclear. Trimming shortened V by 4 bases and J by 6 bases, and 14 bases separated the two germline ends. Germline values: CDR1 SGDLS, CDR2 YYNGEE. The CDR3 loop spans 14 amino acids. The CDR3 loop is CASSLWADGQPQHF. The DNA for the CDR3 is TGTGCCAGCAGCTTATGGGCAGATGGTCAGCCCCAGCATTTT.